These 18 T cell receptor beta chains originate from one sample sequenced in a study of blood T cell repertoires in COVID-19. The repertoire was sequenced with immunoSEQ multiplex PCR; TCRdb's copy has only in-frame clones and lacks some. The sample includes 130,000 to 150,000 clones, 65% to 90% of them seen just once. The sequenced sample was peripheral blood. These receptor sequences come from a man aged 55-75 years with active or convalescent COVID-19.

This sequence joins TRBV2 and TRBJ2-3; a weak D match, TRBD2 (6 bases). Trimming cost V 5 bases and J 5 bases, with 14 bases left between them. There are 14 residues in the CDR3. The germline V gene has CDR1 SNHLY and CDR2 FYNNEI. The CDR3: CASSRDWGLDTQYF. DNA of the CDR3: TGTGCCAGCAGTAGGGACTGGGGTTTAGATACGCAGTATTTT. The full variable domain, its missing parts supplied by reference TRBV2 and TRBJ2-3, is EPEVTQTPSHQVTQMGQEVILRCVPISNHLYFYWYRQILGQKVEFLVSFYNNEISEKSEIFDDQFSVERPDGSNFTLKIRSTKLEDSAMYFCASSRDWGLDTQYFGPGTRLTVL.

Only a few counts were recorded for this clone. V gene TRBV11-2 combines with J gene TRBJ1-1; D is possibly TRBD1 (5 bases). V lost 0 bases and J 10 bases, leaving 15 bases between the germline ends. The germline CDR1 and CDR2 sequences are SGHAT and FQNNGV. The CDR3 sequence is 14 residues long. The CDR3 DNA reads TGTGCCAGCAGCTTAGACCCAGGGAGGTCGGCAGCTTTCTTT. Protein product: CASSLDPGRSAAFF.

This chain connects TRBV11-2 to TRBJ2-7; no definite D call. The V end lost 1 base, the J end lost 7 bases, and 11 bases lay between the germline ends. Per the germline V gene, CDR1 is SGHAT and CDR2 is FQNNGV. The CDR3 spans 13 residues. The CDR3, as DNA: TGTGCCAGCAGCTTAGTGGCCCCCAGGGAGCAGTACGTC. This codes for CASSLVAPREQYV.

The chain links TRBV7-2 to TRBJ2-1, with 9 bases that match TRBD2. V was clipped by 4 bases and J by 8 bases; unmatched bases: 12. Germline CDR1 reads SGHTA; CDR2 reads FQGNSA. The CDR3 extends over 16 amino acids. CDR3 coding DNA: TGTGCCAGCAGCTCGGACCTCGGCGGGAGGGCAGATGAGCAGTTCTTC. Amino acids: CASSSDLGGRADEQFF.

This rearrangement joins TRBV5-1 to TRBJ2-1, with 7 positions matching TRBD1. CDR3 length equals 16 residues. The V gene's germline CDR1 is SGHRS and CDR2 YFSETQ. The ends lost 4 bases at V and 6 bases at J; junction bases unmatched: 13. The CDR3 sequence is CASSNTPGQRVNEQFF. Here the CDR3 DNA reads TGCGCCAGCAGCAACACTCCGGGACAGCGCGTCAATGAGCAGTTCTTC.

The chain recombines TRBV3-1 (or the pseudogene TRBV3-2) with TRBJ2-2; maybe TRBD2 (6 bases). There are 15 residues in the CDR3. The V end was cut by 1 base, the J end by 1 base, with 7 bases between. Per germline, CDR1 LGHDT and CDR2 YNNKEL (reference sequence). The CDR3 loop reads CASSQGLENTGELFF. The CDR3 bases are TGTGCCAGCAGCCAAGGACTAGAGAACACCGGGGAGCTGTTTTTT.

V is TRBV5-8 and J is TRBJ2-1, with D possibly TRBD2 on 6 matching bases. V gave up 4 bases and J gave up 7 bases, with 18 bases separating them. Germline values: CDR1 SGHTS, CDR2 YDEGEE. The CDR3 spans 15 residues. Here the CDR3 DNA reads TGTGCCAGCAGCCCCCGGGGGTTTGTTGGGAATGAGCAGTTCTTC. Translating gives CASSPRGFVGNEQFF.

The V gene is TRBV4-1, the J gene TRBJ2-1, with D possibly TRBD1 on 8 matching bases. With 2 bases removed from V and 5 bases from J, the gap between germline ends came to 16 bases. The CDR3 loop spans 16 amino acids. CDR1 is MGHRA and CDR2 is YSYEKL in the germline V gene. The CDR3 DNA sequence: TGCGCCAGCAGCCAATTCCCCACAGGGGGGGACAATGAGCAGTTCTTC. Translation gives CASSQFPTGGDNEQFF.

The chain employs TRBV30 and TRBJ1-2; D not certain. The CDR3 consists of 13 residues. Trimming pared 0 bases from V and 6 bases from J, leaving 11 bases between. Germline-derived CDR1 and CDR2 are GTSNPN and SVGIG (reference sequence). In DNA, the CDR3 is TGTGCCTGGAGTGTACTAGGGATAGATGGCTACACCTTC. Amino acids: CAWSVLGIDGYTF.

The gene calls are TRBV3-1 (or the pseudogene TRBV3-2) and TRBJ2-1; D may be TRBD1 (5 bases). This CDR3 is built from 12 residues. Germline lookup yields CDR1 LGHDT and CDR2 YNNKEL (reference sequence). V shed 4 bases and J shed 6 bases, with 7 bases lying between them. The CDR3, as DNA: TGTGCCAGCAGCCGGGGCCCCAATGAGCAGTTCTTC. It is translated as CASSRGPNEQFF.

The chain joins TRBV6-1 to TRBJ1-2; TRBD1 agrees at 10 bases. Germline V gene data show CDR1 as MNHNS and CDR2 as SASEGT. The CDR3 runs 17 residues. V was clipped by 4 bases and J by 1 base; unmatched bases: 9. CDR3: CASSGGGTGAINYGYTF. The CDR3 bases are TGTGCCAGCAGTGGGGGGGGGACAGGGGCCATTAACTATGGCTACACCTTC.

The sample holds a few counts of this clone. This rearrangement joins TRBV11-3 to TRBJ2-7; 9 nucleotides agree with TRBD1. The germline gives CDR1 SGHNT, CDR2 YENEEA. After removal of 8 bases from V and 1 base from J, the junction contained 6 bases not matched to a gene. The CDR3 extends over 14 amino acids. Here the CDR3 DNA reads TGTGCCAGCGGGACGGGACAGGGATCCTACGAGCAGTACTTC. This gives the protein CASGTGQGSYEQYF.

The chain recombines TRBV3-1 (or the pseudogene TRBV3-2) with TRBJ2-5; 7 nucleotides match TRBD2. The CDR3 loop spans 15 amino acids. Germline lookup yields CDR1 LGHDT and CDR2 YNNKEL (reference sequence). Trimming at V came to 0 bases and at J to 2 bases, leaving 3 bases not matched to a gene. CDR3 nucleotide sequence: TGTGCCAGCAGCCAAGATGGACTAGGGCAAGAGACCCAGTACTTC. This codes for CASSQDGLGQETQYF.

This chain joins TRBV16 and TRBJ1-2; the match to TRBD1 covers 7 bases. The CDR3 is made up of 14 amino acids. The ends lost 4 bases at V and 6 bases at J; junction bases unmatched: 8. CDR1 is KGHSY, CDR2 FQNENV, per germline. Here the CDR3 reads CASSRLTGEHGYTF. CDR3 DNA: TGTGCCAGCAGCCGACTAACAGGGGAGCATGGCTACACCTTC.

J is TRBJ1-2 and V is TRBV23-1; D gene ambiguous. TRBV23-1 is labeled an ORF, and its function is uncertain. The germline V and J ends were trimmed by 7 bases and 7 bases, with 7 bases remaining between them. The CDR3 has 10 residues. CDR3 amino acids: CASNPCGYTF. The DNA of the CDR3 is TGCGCCAGCAATCCTTGTGGCTACACCTTC.

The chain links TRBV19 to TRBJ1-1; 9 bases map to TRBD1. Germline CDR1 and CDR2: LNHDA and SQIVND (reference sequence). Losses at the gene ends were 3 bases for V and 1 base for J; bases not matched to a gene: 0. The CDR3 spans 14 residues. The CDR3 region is CASSMTGGNTEAFF. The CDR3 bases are TGTGCCAGTAGTATGACAGGGGGGAACACTGAAGCTTTCTTT.

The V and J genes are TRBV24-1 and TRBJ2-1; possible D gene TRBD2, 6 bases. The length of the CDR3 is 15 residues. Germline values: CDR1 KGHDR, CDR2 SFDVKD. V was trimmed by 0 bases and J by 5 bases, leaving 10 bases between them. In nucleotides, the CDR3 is TGTGCCACCAGTGATTTGGACGGGAGAAACAATGAGCAGTTCTTC. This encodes CATSDLDGRNNEQFF.

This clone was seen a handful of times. The CDR3: CASSLSFGTGDVSNTEAFF. The CDR3 region has the DNA TGCGCCAGCAGCTTGAGTTTTGGAACAGGGGACGTATCGAACACTGAAGCTTTCTTT. This sequence joins TRBV5-1 and TRBJ1-1, with 7 bases lining up with TRBD1. Per the germline V gene, CDR1 is SGHRS and CDR2 is YFSETQ. There are 19 residues in the CDR3. Trimming at V came to 1 base and at J to 1 base, leaving 16 bases not matched to a gene.